This T cell receptor beta chain emerged from a study of Ad26.COV2.S vaccination and SARS-CoV-2 variants. Study results and limitations: The breadth of spike-specific CD8+ and CD4+ T cell responses after vaccination was reportedly substantial. Across vaccine and placebo recipients, the breadth of non-spike TCRs was similar.

Treatment specified: roughly 20 received Ad26.COV2.S at low or high dose, single or two shots; roughly 5 received placebo; per-sample allocation not given. Sampling took place 63 days after the first vaccine or placebo injection. Sequencing was performed with immunoSEQ multiplex PCR; in TCRdb, only in-frame clones are kept and a portion is missing. The table has about 430,000 clones, approximately 90% seen once; the top ten hold 12%. This CDR3 comprises 13 residues. Germline CDR1 is SGHTA and CDR2 is FQGNSA. Trimming took 5 bases from V and 4 from J, leaving 9 bases between them. To note about this clone: Its antigen is not identified.

The source was peripheral blood, collected in a trial of Ad26.COV2.S vaccine versus placebo. The sequence was collected from a person aged 18-65 years who received the Ad26.COV2.S COVID-19 vaccine or a placebo. The chain uses TRBV7-2 and TRBJ1-3, with D maybe TRBD1 (5 bases). The CDR3 loop is CASSAGPGNTIYF. For the CDR3, the DNA is TGTGCCAGCAGCGCGGGACCGGGAAACACCATATATTTT.